This TCR beta chain was recorded in a study of shared clonotypes between healthy human individuals. Germline-derived CDR1 and CDR2 are SQVTM and ANQGSEA. The V and J ends lost 0 bases and 4 bases respectively, with 9 bases between them. This CDR3 comprises 14 residues. TCRdb's copy holds only in-frame clones and misses some; the assay was immunoSEQ multiplex PCR. This table holds around 500,000 clones, roughly 80% found once. The sequence derives from a woman aged 35 to 49 in good health. Some clones in this sample may be carry-over from other donors' samples. The sample taken for sequencing was PBMCs. The chain uses TRBV29-1 and TRBJ2-2, with D perhaps given as TRBD1 or TRBD2 (5 bases each). DNA of the CDR3: TGCAGCGTTGAAGAGGGGGTGGGCACCGGGGAGCTGTTTTTT. Translating it yields CSVEEGVGTGELFF.